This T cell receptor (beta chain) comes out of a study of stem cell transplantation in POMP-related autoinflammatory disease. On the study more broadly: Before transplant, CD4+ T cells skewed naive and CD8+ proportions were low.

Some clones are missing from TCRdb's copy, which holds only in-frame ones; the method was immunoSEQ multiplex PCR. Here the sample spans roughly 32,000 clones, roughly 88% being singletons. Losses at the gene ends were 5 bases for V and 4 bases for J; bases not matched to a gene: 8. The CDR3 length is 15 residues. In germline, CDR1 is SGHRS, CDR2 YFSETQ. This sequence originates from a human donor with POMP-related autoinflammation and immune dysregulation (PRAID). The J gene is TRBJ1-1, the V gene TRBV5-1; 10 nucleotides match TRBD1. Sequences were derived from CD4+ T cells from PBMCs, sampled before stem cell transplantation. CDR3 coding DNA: TGCGCCAGCAGGCGAGGGACAGGGGCTATCACTGAAGCTTTCTTT. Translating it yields CASRRGTGAITEAFF. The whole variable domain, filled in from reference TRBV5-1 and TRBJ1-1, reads KAGVTQTPRYLIKTRGQQVTLSCSPISGHRSVSWYQQTPGQGLQFLFEYFSETQRNKGNFPGRFSGRQFSNSRSEMNVSTLELGDSALYLCASRRGTGAITEAFFGQGTRLTVV.